Presented here are 21 T cell receptor beta chains from one specimen sequenced in a study of T-cell memory formation after mild COVID-19. TCRdb analysed the 5' RACE reads with MiXCR anew, one entry per CDR3 protein. The table has some 340,000 distinct CDR3 sequences, approximately 12% seen once. Source material: PBMCs or a T cell subset sorted from them (not recorded which). These receptors all come from a man younger than 35 who had mild COVID-19 (a few samples of this study predate the infection). Cell type and time point are not known.

This clonotype was found a few times. The chain links TRBV19 to TRBJ2-7, with D uncertain. This CDR3 contains 14 residues. Per germline, CDR1 LNHDA and CDR2 SQIVND (reference sequence). The V end lost 2 bases, the J end lost 0 bases, and 8 bases lay between the germline ends. DNA for the CDR3: TGTGCCAGTAGTATAAACGGCGGCTCCTACGAGCAGTACTTC. It yields the protein CASSINGGSYEQYF.

The sample holds a few counts of this clonotype. The V call is TRBV7-2, the J call TRBJ1-1; D is possibly TRBD1 (5 bases). Germline V gives CDR1 SGHTA, CDR2 FQGNSA. Trimming removed 6 bases at V and 1 base at J, with 6 bases between. The CDR3 runs to 12 residues. The CDR3 here is CASRGENTEAFF. CDR3 DNA: TGTGCCAGCAGGGGGGAGAACACTGAAGCTTTCTTT.

The chain carries TRBV5-5 and TRBJ1-5; maybe TRBD1 (5 bases). CDR1 and CDR2 from the germline V gene are SGHKS and YYEKEE (reference sequence). V lost 4 bases, J lost 10 bases, and 12 bases lay in between. The CDR3 has 12 amino acids. The CDR3 sequence: CASSPRGIPQHF. CDR3 DNA sequence: TGTGCCAGCAGCCCACGGGGGATTCCCCAGCATTTT.

This clonotype appeared a single time. The chain carries TRBV10-3 and TRBJ1-6, with 9 bases lining up with TRBD1. Germline V lookup: CDR1 ENHRY, CDR2 SYGVKD. The CDR3 has 14 amino acids. J gave up 8 bases and V 2 bases, and 1 base lay outside the gene matches. CDR3 nucleotide sequence: TGTGCCATCAGTGAGCGACAGGGGGATTCACCCCTCCACTTT. The encoded protein is CAISERQGDSPLHF.

Only a few counts were recorded for this clonotype. V and J are TRBV10-1 and TRBJ1-5, with 8 bases identical to TRBD1. CDR3 size: 14 residues. V shed 8 bases and J 5 bases; nucleotides not matched to a gene: 8. The germline V gene has CDR1 WNHNN and CDR2 SYGVQD (reference sequence). The CDR3 nucleotides are TGCGCCAGCCGCTTAGGACAGGGACATCAGCCCCAGCATTTT. Protein product: CASRLGQGHQPQHF.

This clonotype came up a few times. The chain uses TRBV7-2 and TRBJ2-7; D unresolved. The CDR3 runs to 13 residues. Germline V gene sequence: CDR1 SGHTA, CDR2 FQGNSA. Trimming stripped 5 bases from V and 3 bases from J, with 11 bases between. The CDR3 is CASSKTNGYEQYV. CDR3 coding DNA: TGTGCCAGCAGCAAGACGAACGGCTACGAGCAGTACGTC.

This clonotype was seen a few times. The chain carries TRBV20-1 and TRBJ2-3; D assignment may be TRBD1 or TRBD2 (5 bases each). Germline CDR1 reads DFQATT; CDR2 reads SNEGSKA (reference sequence). CDR3 length: 12 amino acids. The V end was cut by 6 bases, the J end by 6 bases, with 13 bases between. The CDR3 DNA is TGCAGTGCGGATCGGGGCCTCGATACGCAGTATTTT. Translation: CSADRGLDTQYF.

This clonotype has ten or more counts. The rearrangement uses TRBV29-1 and TRBJ1-2; weak D call: TRBD1 (6 bases). This CDR3 is 12 amino acids long. Germline lookup yields CDR1 SQVTM and CDR2 ANQGSEA. Trimming cost V 3 bases and J 7 bases, with 12 bases left between them. The CDR3 is CSVEGGAGGYTF. DNA of the CDR3: TGCAGCGTTGAGGGGGGGGCAGGTGGCTACACCTTC.

V gene TRBV7-9 combines with J gene TRBJ2-5; 10 nucleotides line up with TRBD1. Germline lookup yields CDR1 SEHNR and CDR2 FQNEAQ (reference sequence). The V gene end was trimmed by 3 bases and the J gene end by 5 bases; junction bases not matched to a gene: 9. The CDR3 sequence is 16 residues long. The CDR3 region is CASSFLTGGTRETQYF. The CDR3 DNA reads as TGTGCCAGCAGCTTTTTGACAGGGGGCACTAGGGAGACCCAGTACTTC. Using reference TRBV7-9 and TRBJ2-5 for the parts outside the CDR3, the full variable domain is DTGVSQNPRHKITKRGQNVTFRCDPISEHNRLYWYRQTLGQGPEFLTYFQNEAQLEKSRLLSDRFSAERPKGSFSTLEIQRTEQGDSAMYLCASSFLTGGTRETQYFGPGTRLLVL.

The J gene is TRBJ2-5, the V gene TRBV5-1, with 12 bases fitting TRBD2. The CDR3 has 16 residues. The V gene's germline CDR1 is SGHRS and CDR2 YFSETQ. V was clipped by 4 bases and J by 1 base; unmatched bases: 5. CDR3: CASSPGLAGSQETQYF. CDR3 nucleotides: TGCGCCAGCAGCCCCGGACTAGCGGGGAGCCAAGAGACCCAGTACTTC.

This clonotype appeared a few times. The V gene is TRBV4-3, the J gene TRBJ1-2, with D maybe TRBD1 (5 bases). CDR1 LGHNA and CDR2 YSLEER come from the germline V gene. The germline V and J ends were trimmed by 3 bases and 5 bases, with 19 bases remaining between them. The CDR3 covers 16 residues. CDR3 sequence reads: CASSQDFGGTGYGYTF. For the CDR3, the DNA is TGCGCCAGCAGCCAGGACTTCGGCGGGACGGGTTATGGCTACACCTTC.

This clonotype was picked up one time. V is TRBV20-1 and J is TRBJ2-3; 10 bases line up with TRBD2. The V segment lost 4 bases and the J segment 2 bases; nucleotides outside the gene matches: 12. The CDR3 consists of 17 residues. CDR1 DFQATT and CDR2 SNEGSKA come from the germline V gene (reference sequence). The CDR3 protein is CSAIERGGPYPTDTQYF. DNA of the CDR3: TGCAGTGCTATCGAGCGGGGGGGCCCGTATCCCACAGATACGCAGTATTTT.

This clonotype has only a few counts. V and J are TRBV7-2 and TRBJ1-6, with 8 bases identical to TRBD1. J was trimmed by 6 bases and V by 5 bases; bases with no gene match: 9. In germline, CDR1 is SGHTA, CDR2 FQGNSA. CDR3 size: 16 residues. Here the CDR3 reads CASSPTRQGTNSPLHF. In DNA form, the CDR3 reads TGTGCCAGCAGCCCGACCCGACAGGGGACTAATTCACCCCTCCACTTT. Full variable domain (remainder filled in from reference TRBV7-2 and TRBJ1-6): GAGVSQSPSNKVTEKGKDVELRCDPISGHTALYWYRQSLGQGLEFLIYFQGNSAPDKSGLPSDRFSAERTGGSVSTLTIQRTQQEDSAVYLCASSPTRQGTNSPLHFGNGTRLTVT.

In nucleotides, the CDR3 is TGTGCCAGCAACGGGGGTGGCGAGCAGTATTTT. Amino acid sequence: CASNGGGEQYF. V usage is TRBV7-2 and J usage is TRBJ2-3, with D perhaps matching TRBD2 (6 bases). Trimming cost V 7 bases and J 11 bases, with 13 bases left between them. This CDR3 comprises 11 residues. Looked up from germline, CDR1 is SGHTA and CDR2 is FQGNSA.

The genes are TRBV4-2 and TRBJ2-3; tentatively, D is TRBD2 (7 bases). V was pared by 1 base and J by 4 bases, with 15 bases between. The CDR3 totals 16 residues. Per germline, CDR1 LGHNA and CDR2 YNFKEQ. CDR3 protein: CASSQVGGEEADTQYF. The CDR3 DNA sequence: TGTGCCAGCAGCCAAGTAGGGGGGGAAGAGGCAGATACGCAGTATTTT.

This clonotype was picked up a small number of times. This chain joins TRBV25-1 and TRBJ2-5; D gene uncertain. The CDR3 loop spans 13 amino acids. Per the germline V gene, CDR1 is MGHDK and CDR2 is SYGVNS. The V and J ends lost 2 bases and 2 bases respectively, with 6 bases between them. CDR3 DNA: TGTGCCAGCAGTGAACAGGAACAAGAGACCCAGTACTTC. It is translated as CASSEQEQETQYF.

The chain uses TRBV7-3 and TRBJ2-3, with D unresolved. The CDR3 extends over 12 amino acids. Trimming left V 4 bases short and J 4 bases short, with 6 bases between. Germline V CDR1 and CDR2: SGHTA, FQGTGA. The CDR3 DNA sequence: TGTGCCAGCAGCTCCCTATCAGATACGCAGTATTTT. It encodes CASSSLSDTQYF.

The rearrangement uses TRBV27 and TRBJ2-2; unclear D gene. The CDR3 runs 11 residues. CDR1 MNHEY and CDR2 SMNVEV come from the germline V gene (reference sequence). V shed 6 bases and J shed 8 bases, with 7 bases lying between them. CDR3 region: CASRNIGELFF. The CDR3, as DNA: TGTGCCAGCAGAAATATTGGGGAGCTGTTTTTT.

Here the CDR3 DNA reads TGTGCCAGCAGCTTATTACAGGGGGCAGGAGCGGCTTTCTTT. Translated, it gives CASSLLQGAGAAFF. The rearrangement links TRBV7-9 to TRBJ1-1, with TRBD1 matching over 9 bases. Germline CDR1 is SEHNR and CDR2 is FQNEAQ (reference sequence). The CDR3 is 14 amino acids. V lost 2 bases to trimming and J lost 11 bases; unmatched junction nucleotides: 9.

In its sample, this clonotype was seen a few times. J is TRBJ2-3 and V is TRBV6-5; 7 positions agree with TRBD2. Germline V gene lookup returns CDR1 MNHEY and CDR2 SVGAGI. Germline trimming cut 0 bases from V and 2 bases from J; bases unmatched to any gene: 5. This CDR3 has 16 amino acids. The CDR3 loop reads CASSYSPRGVTDTQYF. CDR3 coding DNA: TGTGCCAGCAGTTACTCGCCCCGGGGGGTCACAGATACGCAGTATTTT.

J is TRBJ2-2 and V is TRBV7-8; D is perhaps TRBD1 or TRBD2 (5 bases each). CDR3 size: 15 residues. Per germline, CDR1 SGHVS and CDR2 FQNEAQ. The germline V and J ends were trimmed by 6 bases and 0 bases, with 11 bases remaining between them. CDR3 sequence: CASSWDAANTGELFF. CDR3 DNA: TGTGCCAGCAGTTGGGACGCCGCGAACACCGGGGAGCTGTTTTTT.